The clone carrying this T cell receptor beta chain was observed a few times. These data originate in a study of shared clonotypes between healthy human individuals. The wider study: The donor pool was made up of two women and three men aged 18 to 49.

The J segment lost 0 bases and the V segment lost 6 bases, leaving 5 bases of the junction unmatched. This CDR3 spans 15 amino acids. From germline, CDR1 is LNHDA and CDR2 SQIVND (reference sequence). Produced via immunoSEQ multiplex PCR; TCRdb's table is partial and in-frame only. The sample lists 2 million to 2.5 million clones; 85% to 95% were seen once. The sequenced sample was naive CD4+ T cells from PBMCs. The subset here: CD45RA+ positively selected. This sequence originates from a man aged 18 to 35 in good health. Some clones in this sample may be carry-over from other donors' samples. V is TRBV19 and J is TRBJ1-5, with 7 bases that match TRBD1. The CDR3 protein is CASRKTGISNQPQHF. The CDR3 DNA reads as TGTGCCAGTAGGAAGACAGGGATTAGCAATCAGCCCCAGCATTTT.